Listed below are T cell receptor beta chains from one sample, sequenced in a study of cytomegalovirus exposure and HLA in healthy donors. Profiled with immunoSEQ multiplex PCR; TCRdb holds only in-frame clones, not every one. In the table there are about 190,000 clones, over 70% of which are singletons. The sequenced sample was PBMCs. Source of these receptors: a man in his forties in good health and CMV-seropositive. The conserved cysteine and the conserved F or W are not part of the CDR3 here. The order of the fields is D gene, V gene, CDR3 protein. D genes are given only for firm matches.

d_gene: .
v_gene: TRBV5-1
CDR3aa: ASSDTGYSGNTIY

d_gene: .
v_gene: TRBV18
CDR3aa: ASSPPEGGTEAF

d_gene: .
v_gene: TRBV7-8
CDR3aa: ASSPSGYEQY

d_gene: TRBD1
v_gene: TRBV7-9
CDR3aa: ANSQGTSGNTIY

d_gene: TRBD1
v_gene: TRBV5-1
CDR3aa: ASSATGGAGLGNTEAF

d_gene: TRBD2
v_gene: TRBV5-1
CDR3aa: ASSSTSGAYNEQF

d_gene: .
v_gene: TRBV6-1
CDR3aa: ASSAHSDNQPQH

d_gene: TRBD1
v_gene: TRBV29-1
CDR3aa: TSRAGGDEQY

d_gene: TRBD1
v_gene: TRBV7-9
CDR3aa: ASSKLTGANSPLH

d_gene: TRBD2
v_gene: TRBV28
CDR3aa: ASSPSGRSSIDTQY

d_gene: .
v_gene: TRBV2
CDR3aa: ASSKATVRQPQH

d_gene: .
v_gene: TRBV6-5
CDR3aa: ASGLLEAF

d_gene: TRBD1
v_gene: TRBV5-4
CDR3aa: ASSPGQGRYEQY

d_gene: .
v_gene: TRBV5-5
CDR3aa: ASSLANRGELF

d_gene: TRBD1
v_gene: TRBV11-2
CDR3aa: ASSTYRGRADTQY

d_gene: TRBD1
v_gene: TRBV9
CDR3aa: ASSATGGSYEQY

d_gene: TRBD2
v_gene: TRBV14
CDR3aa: ASSHGTSGNNEQF

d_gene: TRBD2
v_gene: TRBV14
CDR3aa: ASSQELLAGRTGELF

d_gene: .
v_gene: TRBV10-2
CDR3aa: ASRADSLSYEQY

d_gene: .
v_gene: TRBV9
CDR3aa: ASSVETVYGYT

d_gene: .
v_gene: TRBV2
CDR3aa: ASSEEMGGRRNTEAF

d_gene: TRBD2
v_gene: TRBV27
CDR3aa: ASRFKPAGGPGYEQF

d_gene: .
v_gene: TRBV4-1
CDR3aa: ASSQDYPYSNTEAF

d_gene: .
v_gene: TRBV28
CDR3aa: ASSPRQVGEQY

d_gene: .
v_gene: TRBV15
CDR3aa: ATSPRISGLSYEQY

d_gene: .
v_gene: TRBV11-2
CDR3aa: ASSLEQGLGGETQY

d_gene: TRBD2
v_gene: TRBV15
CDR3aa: ATSRASGGPYEQY

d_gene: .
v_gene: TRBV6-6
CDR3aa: ASSYSPDSSYEQY

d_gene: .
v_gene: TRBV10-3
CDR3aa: AISESTGNGQPQH

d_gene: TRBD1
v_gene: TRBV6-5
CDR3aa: ASSSGQGYTGELF

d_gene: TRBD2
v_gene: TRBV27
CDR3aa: ASARLAGFTDTQY

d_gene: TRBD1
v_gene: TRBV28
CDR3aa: ASSLPGTGAYEQY

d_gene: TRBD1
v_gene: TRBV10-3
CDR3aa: AISEQQGTEQY

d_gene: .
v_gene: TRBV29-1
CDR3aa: SVEFGVGETQY